The sequence of this T cell receptor (beta chain) was determined in a study of blood T cell repertoires in COVID-19. Study-wide background: Acute and convalescent COVID-19 specimens originated in the United States, Italy and Spain. The analysed material was cDNA or gDNA that came from T cells, B-cell-depleted T cells, or PBMCs.

About this clone itself: Other DNA sequences in the sample encode the same CDR3.

Seattle cases were enrolled at active infection and followed longitudinally. The ends were cut back, 3 bases at V and 0 bases at J, with 5 bases in the middle. The CDR3 is made up of 13 amino acids. Under the authors' procedure: Researchers report that nucleated cell counts were estimated from reference gene primer amplification. TCRdb's copy holds only in-frame clones and misses some; the assay was immunoSEQ multiplex PCR. The D gene and trimming were derived from the DNA, and the V and J assignments and clone size from that table. This table holds 200,000 to 300,000 clones, roughly 91% found once. The V gene is TRBV12-3 or TRBV12-4, the J gene TRBJ1-1, with D uncertain. Sequencing was performed on peripheral blood. The receptor was isolated from a man in his thirties or forties with COVID-19, enrolled during active disease. The chain's CDR3 is CASSLYMNTEAFF. For the CDR3, the DNA is TGTGCCAGCAGTTTGTACATGAACACTGAAGCTTTCTTT.